This is a list of T cell receptor beta chains from one sample in a study of cytomegalovirus exposure and HLA in healthy donors. TCRdb's copy holds only in-frame clones and misses some; the assay was immunoSEQ multiplex PCR. The sample includes over 80,000 clones, 78% of them seen just once. Material for sequencing was PBMCs. These receptors were obtained from a woman aged 40 to 50 in good health and CMV-seronegative. CDR3s include the opening cysteine and the closing phenylalanine or tryptophan. A D gene is named only where the DNA matches it firmly. Clone size is stated in some rows and not others, as once, few, many or a class when expanded.

TRBD1 | TRBJ1-5 | once | 15 | TRBV15 | TGTGCCACCGGGTTGGCTGACAGGGGAAATCAGCCCCAGCATTTT | CATGLADRGNQPQHF
- | TRBJ2-5 | - | 16 | TRBV28 | TGTGCCAGCAGTTTGGTGGGCTCTTCGGTGGAAGAGACCCAGTACTTC | CASSLVGSSVEETQYF
- | TRBJ1-1 | - | 16 | TRBV28 | TGTGCCAGCAATAGAGCCCGGGACATTTCGAACACTGAAGCTTTCTTT | CASNRARDISNTEAFF
TRBD1 | TRBJ1-2 | - | 17 | TRBV5-1 | TGCGCCAGCAGCTCGGCTCGACAGGGTCCTTTTAACTATGGCTACACCTTC | CASSSARQGPFNYGYTF
- | TRBJ2-4 | once | 16 | TRBV21-1 | TGTGCCAGCAGCAAAGGGACTTATTGGGCCAAAAACATTCAGTACTTC | CASSKGTYWAKNIQYF
- | TRBJ1-5 | - | 13 | TRBV18 | TGTGCCAGCTCACCGCCAGCAGGGGCGCCCCAGCATTTT | CASSPPAGAPQHF
- | TRBJ1-2 | few | 11 | TRBV30 | TGTGCCTGGTCGGGAGCCCATGGCTACACCTTC | CAWSGAHGYTF
- | TRBJ2-7 | - | 16 | TRBV28 | TGTGCCAGCAGTTCGCCCTCCGGGACAACGCTCTACGAGCAGTACTTC | CASSSPSGTTLYEQYF
TRBD1 | TRBJ2-3 | few | 13 | TRBV2 | TGTGCCAGCCGACAGGGGTGGGGAGATACGCAGTATTTT | CASRQGWGDTQYF
TRBD2 | TRBJ2-2 | - | 16 | TRBV6-1 | TGTGCCAGCAGTGCCCAACCGGGACTAGCGGCCGGGGAGCTGTTTTTT | CASSAQPGLAAGELFF
- | TRBJ2-2 | once | 13 | TRBV11-3 | TGTGCCAGCAGCCGAACAGGGACCGGGGAGCTGTTTTTT | CASSRTGTGELFF
- | TRBJ2-7 | - | 12 | TRBV25-1 | TGTGCCAGCAGTGACCAGGGTCGGGAGCAGTACTTC | CASSDQGREQYF
- | TRBJ2-7 | - | 15 | TRBV5-1 | TGCGCCAGCAGCTTGGTCGCGGCTAGCTCCTACGAGCAGTACTTC | CASSLVAASSYEQYF
- | TRBJ2-5 | - | 16 | TRBV14 | TGTGCCAGCAGCCAAGGTGGAAGCGTTTCCTGGGAGACCCAGTACTTC | CASSQGGSVSWETQYF
TRBD2 | TRBJ2-1 | - | 15 | TRBV19 | TGTGCCAGTAGTCGGGCTAGCGGGAGGTTTAATGAGCAGTTCTTC | CASSRASGRFNEQFF
TRBD1 | TRBJ1-3 | - | 18 | TRBV7-2 | TGTGCCAGCAGCTTTGGGACAGGAGGGGGGAGTGCTGGAAACACCATATATTTT | CASSFGTGGGSAGNTIYF
TRBD2 | TRBJ2-4 | - | 15 | TRBV28 | TGTGCCAGCAGTTTAACTAGCGGGAAAAAAAACATTCAGTACTTC | CASSLTSGKKNIQYF
- | TRBJ2-1 | - | 11 | TRBV29-1 | TGCAGCGCCGGATCCGGGAGACGGATCGTCTTC | CSAGSGRRIVF
TRBD1 | TRBJ2-5 | - | 15 | TRBV6-5 | TGTGCCAGCAGTTACTCGAAGGGGGCCCAAGAGACCCAGTACTTC | CASSYSKGAQETQYF
- | TRBJ1-5 | - | 12 | TRBV29-1 | TGCAGTTGTGGAGGTGGAAATCAGCCCCAGCATTTT | CSCGGGNQPQHF
TRBD1 | TRBJ1-2 | - | 19 | TRBV18 | TGTGCCAGCTCACCACTAGCGAGACAGGGAGGAGGTCTTAACTATGGCTACACCTTC | CASSPLARQGGGLNYGYTF
TRBD2 | TRBJ2-7 | once | 14 | TRBV9 | TGTGCCAGCAGCGAAACTAGCGGGATGGGTGAGCAGTACTTC | CASSETSGMGEQYF
TRBD1 | TRBJ2-7 | - | 15 | TRBV7-8 | TGTGCCAGCAGCCCAGGGGGAATTTCCTCCTACGAGCAGTACTTC | CASSPGGISSYEQYF
TRBD1 | TRBJ2-5 | - | 17 | TRBV28 | TGTGCCAGCACCGCCGGAGTTGGGGACAGATCCCAAGAGACCCAGTACTTC | CASTAGVGDRSQETQYF
- | TRBJ2-7 | - | 15 | TRBV6-5 | TGTGCCAGCAGTTACTCGAGAGCAGGGGAGAGCGAGCAGTACTTC | CASSYSRAGESEQYF
TRBD1 | TRBJ2-1 | - | 14 | TRBV4-2 | TGTGCCAGCAGCCGTAGGGACAGGGACGATGAGCAGTTCTTC | CASSRRDRDDEQFF
- | TRBJ2-4 | - | 17 | TRBV7-2 | TGTGCCAGCAGCCAAGCGGCAGTCGGTGTAGCCAAAAACATTCAGTACTTC | CASSQAAVGVAKNIQYF
TRBD2 | TRBJ2-7 | - | 12 | TRBV19 | TGTGCCAGTAGTATTTCGGGGGGCGAGCAGTACTTC | CASSISGGEQYF
- | TRBJ1-4 | - | 15 | TRBV9 | TGTGCCAGCAGCGAAAGGACAGCAACTAATGAAAAACTGTTTTTT | CASSERTATNEKLFF
TRBD1 | TRBJ1-1 | few | 15 | TRBV6-1 | TGTGCCAGCAGCTACACCGGGACAGGGGTTACTGAAGCTTTCTTT | CASSYTGTGVTEAFF
- | TRBJ2-2 | - | 13 | TRBV6-1 | TGTGCCAGCAGTCCCGAGATTATCGGGGAGCTGTTTTTT | CASSPEIIGELFF
TRBD2 | TRBJ2-5 | - | 15 | TRBV28 | TGTGCCAGCAGTTCCCCCTTGGGGGGGCAAGAGACCCAGTACTTC | CASSSPLGGQETQYF
- | TRBJ2-5 | - | 15 | TRBV7-8 | TGTGCCAGCAGCTTAGTGGGGTCAGCGGGAGAGACCCAGTACTTC | CASSLVGSAGETQYF
TRBD1 | TRBJ1-5 | - | 15 | TRBV6-5 | TGTGCCAGCAGCTCGTCGGACAGGTGGTATCAGCCCCAGCATTTT | CASSSSDRWYQPQHF
TRBD2 | TRBJ2-3 | - | 19 | TRBV27 | TGTGCCAGCAGCGCCAGGGGTACTAGCGGGAGGTCTGGCACAGATACGCAGTATTTT | CASSARGTSGRSGTDTQYF
- | TRBJ2-7 | - | 13 | TRBV6-5 | TGTGCCAGCAGTTACGGCCTAGCCTACGAGCAGTACTTC | CASSYGLAYEQYF
TRBD1 | TRBJ1-2 | - | 16 | TRBV5-5 | TGTGCCAGCAGCTTGGTATCGGGGGACAGGGTTGGAGGCTACACCTTC | CASSLVSGDRVGGYTF
- | TRBJ1-4 | - | 14 | TRBV5-6 | TGTGCCAGCAGCTTGAGAGGGTTCAACGAAAAACTGTTTTTT | CASSLRGFNEKLFF
- | TRBJ2-2 | - | 14 | TRBV2 | TGTGCCAGCACAGGGGTAAACCCGGCCGGGGAGCTGTTTTTT | CASTGVNPAGELFF
- | TRBJ1-1 | - | 13 | TRBV6-1 | TGTGCCAGCAGTGAAGCAGGGGACACTGAAGCTTTCTTT | CASSEAGDTEAFF
- | TRBJ2-7 | - | 13 | TRBV18 | TGTGCCAGCTCACCGAAGAGCTCCTACGAGCAGTACTTC | CASSPKSSYEQYF